The 14 T cell receptor beta chains below come from one sample, sequenced in a study of T cells after yellow fever vaccination (dated by TCRdb to 2018 to 2020). Libraries were constructed by 5' RACE. Instrument on record: Illumina HiSeq 2500. TCRdb cleaned the public reads at Q25 with fastp, built clones with MiXCR and kept in-frame beta chains. When rows share a CDR3 protein, they turn into one entry using the most common DNA and genes. In this sample the table shows under 550,000 distinct CDR3 sequences, 20% to 25% of which occur a single time. The top ten hold around 17% of the sample. What this sample's treatment or condition label stands for: live attenuated yellow fever vaccine strain. The source was PBMCs, collected less than 25 days after the first yellow fever vaccination. These TCRs come from a man aged 18 to 29 who received the YFV17D yellow fever vaccine.

V is TRBV11-2 and J is TRBJ2-2, with D possibly being TRBD1 (6 bases). With 6 bases removed from V and 3 bases from J, the gap between germline ends came to 11 bases. The CDR3 is 14 amino acids. The germline gives CDR1 SGHAT, CDR2 FQNNGV. For the CDR3, the DNA is TGTGCCAGCAGGACAGGACCGGACACCGGGGAGCTGTTTTTT. Translation: CASRTGPDTGELFF.

This chain connects TRBV9 to TRBJ1-1; 8 nucleotides match TRBD1. The CDR3 loop spans 19 amino acids. The V and J ends lost 1 base and 3 bases, in that order; junction bases with no gene match: 17. Looked up from germline, CDR1 is SGDLS and CDR2 is YYNGEE. The chain's CDR3 is CASSVSPGGRGYGDTEAFF. DNA of the CDR3: TGTGCCAGCAGCGTATCCCCAGGGGGCAGGGGGTACGGTGACACTGAAGCTTTCTTT.

This chain links TRBV18 with TRBJ2-5; TRBD1 matches 9 bases. This CDR3 has 15 residues. Germline lookup yields CDR1 KGHSH and CDR2 LQKENI. The V gene end was trimmed by 1 base and the J gene end by 6 bases; junction bases not matched to a gene: 6. Here the CDR3 DNA reads TGTGCCAGCTCACCACGGACAGGGGATGTCCAGACCCAGTACTTC. This codes for CASSPRTGDVQTQYF.

V gene TRBV12-3 or TRBV12-4 combines with J gene TRBJ1-2; D remains unclear. CDR3 length equals 15 residues. Trimming took off 6 bases at V and 0 bases at J, with 14 bases between the two ends. The CDR3 here is CASRYWTPANYGYTF. In DNA, the CDR3 is TGTGCCAGCAGGTATTGGACTCCAGCTAACTATGGCTACACCTTC.

The rearrangement links TRBV3-1 to TRBJ2-4; maybe TRBD1 (6 bases). The CDR3 consists of 15 residues. The V gene's germline CDR1 is LGHDT and CDR2 YNNKEL (reference sequence). Trimming pared 1 base from V and 5 bases from J, leaving 12 bases between. This chain's CDR3 is CASSQGGPRQNIQYF. The CDR3, as DNA: TGTGCCAGCAGCCAAGGGGGGCCTCGCCAAAACATTCAGTACTTC.

V and J are TRBV21-1 and TRBJ2-7. TRBV21-1 is shown as a pseudogene. CDR3 length: 15 residues. CDR3 residues: CASSKVSADSYEQYV. The CDR3, as DNA: TGTGCCAGCAGCAAAGTATCGGCAGACTCCTACGAGCAGTACGTC.

This clonotype was seen only a few times. The V and J genes are TRBV9 and TRBJ2-1; 11 nucleotides align to TRBD2. V lost 4 bases and J lost 9; bases outside the gene matches: 12. In germline, CDR1 is SGDLS, CDR2 YYNGEE. The CDR3 is 16 amino acids. This CDR3 is CASSRSPLAGVGEQFF. Written as DNA, the CDR3 is TGTGCCAGCAGCAGATCCCCACTAGCGGGGGTTGGTGAGCAGTTCTTC.

A few counts support this clonotype. The gene calls are TRBV7-8 and TRBJ2-4; 11 bases line up with TRBD1. Germline V gene sequence: CDR1 SGHVS, CDR2 FQNEAQ. CDR3 length: 18 amino acids. V gave up 8 bases and J gave up 1 base; unmatched junction bases: 13. The CDR3 DNA sequence: TGTGCCAGCGGACAGGGGGCCCAACCCCGGGGGGCCAAAAACATTCAGTACTTC. Protein product: CASGQGAQPRGAKNIQYF.

This clonotype showed up just a few times. In DNA, the CDR3 is TGTGCCAGCAGTTGGGACCTTACTAATTCACCCCTCCACTTT. Translating gives CASSWDLTNSPLHF. This chain links TRBV6-5 with TRBJ1-6, with D possibly TRBD1 on 5 matching bases. Germline V lookup: CDR1 MNHEY, CDR2 SVGAGI. The CDR3 runs to 14 residues. V dropped 4 bases and J dropped 6 bases, with 10 bases sitting between them.

The chain employs TRBV29-1 and TRBJ2-7; 8 positions match TRBD1. This CDR3 contains 12 residues. CDR1 is SQVTM and CDR2 is ANQGSEA in the germline V gene. V trimming: 1 base; J trimming: 4 bases; junction bases outside the gene matches: 0. The DNA for the CDR3 is TGCAGCGTTGAAGGGACAGGGTACGAGCAGTACTTC. This gives the protein CSVEGTGYEQYF.

This clonotype has ten or more counts. The chain has TRBV25-1 and TRBJ1-5; 9 bases fit TRBD1. The CDR3 spans 15 residues. Trimming cost V 3 bases and J 1 base; bases outside gene matches: 1. Germline CDR1 reads MGHDK; CDR2 reads SYGVNS. The CDR3 protein is CASSEGQGSNQPQHF. CDR3 bases: TGTGCCAGCAGTGAGGGACAGGGAAGCAATCAGCCCCAGCATTTT.

The rearrangement links TRBV5-1 to TRBJ2-2; TRBD1 is a possible D gene (6 bases). The CDR3 is 12 residues long. Trimming removed 4 bases from V and 9 bases from J, with 10 bases in between. Germline assignment: CDR1 SGHRS and CDR2 YFSETQ. The CDR3, as DNA: TGCGCCAGCAGCCTGGGGGCCCGGGAGCTGTTTTTT. This sequence encodes CASSLGARELFF.

A few counts support this clonotype. The J gene is TRBJ2-3, the V gene TRBV6-2 or TRBV6-3, with TRBD2 as a possible D gene (6 bases). This CDR3 region has 16 residues. V lost 6 bases to trimming and J lost 4 bases, with 20 bases between them. Germline assignment: CDR1 MNHEY and CDR2 SVGEGT. The chain's CDR3 is CASSDRRGSIADTQYF. The CDR3 DNA is TGTGCCAGCAGCGACCGACGGGGGAGTATCGCAGATACGCAGTATTTT.

This clonotype came up a few times. The chain recombines TRBV12-3 or TRBV12-4 with TRBJ2-5; D possibly corresponds to TRBD2 (7 bases). The CDR3 consists of 16 residues. The V gene lost 1 base and the J gene lost 5 bases, with 17 bases spanning the gap. The CDR3 sequence is CASSLGGGALGETQYF. The CDR3 nucleotides are TGTGCCAGCAGTTTAGGCGGGGGCGCACTCGGCGAGACCCAGTACTTC.